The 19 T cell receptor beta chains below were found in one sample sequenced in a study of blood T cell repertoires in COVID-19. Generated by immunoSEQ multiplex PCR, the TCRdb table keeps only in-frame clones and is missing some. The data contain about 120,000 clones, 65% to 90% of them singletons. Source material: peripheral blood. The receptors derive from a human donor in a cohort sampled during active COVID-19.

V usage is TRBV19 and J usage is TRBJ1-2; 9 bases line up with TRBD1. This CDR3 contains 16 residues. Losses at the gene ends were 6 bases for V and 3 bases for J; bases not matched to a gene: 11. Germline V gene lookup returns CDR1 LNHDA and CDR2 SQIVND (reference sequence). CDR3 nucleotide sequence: TGTGCCAGTAGCATACCGCGGACAGGGGCGGACTATGGCTACACCTTC. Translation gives CASSIPRTGADYGYTF.

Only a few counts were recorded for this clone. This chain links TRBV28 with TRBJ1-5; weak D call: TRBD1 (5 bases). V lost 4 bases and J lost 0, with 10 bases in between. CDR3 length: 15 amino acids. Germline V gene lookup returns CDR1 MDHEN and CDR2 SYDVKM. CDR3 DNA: TGTGCCAGCAGTTCCGACAGATATAGCAATCAGCCCCAGCATTTT. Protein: CASSSDRYSNQPQHF.

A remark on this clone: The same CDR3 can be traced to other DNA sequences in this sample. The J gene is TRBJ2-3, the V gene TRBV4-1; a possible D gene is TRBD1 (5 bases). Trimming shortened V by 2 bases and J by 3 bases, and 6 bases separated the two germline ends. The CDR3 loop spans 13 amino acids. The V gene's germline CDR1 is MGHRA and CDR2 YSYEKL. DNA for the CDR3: TGCGCCAGCAGCCAACAGGGAACAGATACGCAGTATTTT. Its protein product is CASSQQGTDTQYF.

The CDR3 is CASSLQGSRQETQYF. The CDR3 coding sequence is TGCGCCAGCAGCCTACAGGGTTCGAGGCAAGAGACCCAGTACTTC. J is TRBJ2-5 and V is TRBV4-1; D is possibly TRBD1 (6 bases). This CDR3 contains 15 residues. Germline lookup yields CDR1 MGHRA and CDR2 YSYEKL. The V and J ends lost 4 bases and 2 bases respectively, with 14 bases between them.

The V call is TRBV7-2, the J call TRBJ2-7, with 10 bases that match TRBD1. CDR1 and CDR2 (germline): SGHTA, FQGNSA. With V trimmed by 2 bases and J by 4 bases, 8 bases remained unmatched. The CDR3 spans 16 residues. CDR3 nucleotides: TGTGCCAGCAGCTTAACCGGGGGACAGGGGAAATACGAGCAGTACTTC. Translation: CASSLTGGQGKYEQYF.

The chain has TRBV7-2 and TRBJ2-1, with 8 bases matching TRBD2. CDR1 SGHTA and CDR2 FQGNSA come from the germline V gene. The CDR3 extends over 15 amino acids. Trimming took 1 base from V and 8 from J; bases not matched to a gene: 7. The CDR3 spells CASSLGGLGGDEQFF. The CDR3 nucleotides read TGTGCCAGCAGCTTAGGGGGACTAGGTGGGGATGAGCAGTTCTTC.

The CDR3 is CASSSWVAGSHEQFF. The DNA for the CDR3 is TGTGCCAGCAGTTCCTGGGTAGCGGGGAGCCATGAGCAGTTCTTC. The chain combines TRBV7-9 with TRBJ2-1, with 8 bases fitting TRBD2. The CDR3 is made up of 15 amino acids. Germline V lookup: CDR1 SEHNR, CDR2 FQNEAQ (reference sequence). V shed 6 bases and J 8 bases; nucleotides not matched to a gene: 12.

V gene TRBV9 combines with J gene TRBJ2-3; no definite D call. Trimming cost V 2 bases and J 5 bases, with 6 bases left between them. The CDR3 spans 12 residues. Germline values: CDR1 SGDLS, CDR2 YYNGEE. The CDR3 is CASSVIGDTQYF. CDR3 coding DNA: TGTGCCAGCAGCGTGATCGGAGATACGCAGTATTTT.

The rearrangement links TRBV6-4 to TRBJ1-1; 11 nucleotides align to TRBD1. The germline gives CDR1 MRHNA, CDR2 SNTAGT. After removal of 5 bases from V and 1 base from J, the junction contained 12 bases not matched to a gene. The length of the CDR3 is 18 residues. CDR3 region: CASSLDPWDRGSNTEAFF. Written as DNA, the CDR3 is TGTGCCAGCAGTCTAGACCCGTGGGACAGGGGGTCGAACACTGAAGCTTTCTTT.

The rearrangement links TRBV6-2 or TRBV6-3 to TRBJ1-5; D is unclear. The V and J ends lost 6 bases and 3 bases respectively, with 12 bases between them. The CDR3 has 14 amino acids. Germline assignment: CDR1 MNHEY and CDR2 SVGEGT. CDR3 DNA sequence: TGTGCCAGCAGCCGCCCCATGGCCAATCAGCCCCAGCATTTT. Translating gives CASSRPMANQPQHF.

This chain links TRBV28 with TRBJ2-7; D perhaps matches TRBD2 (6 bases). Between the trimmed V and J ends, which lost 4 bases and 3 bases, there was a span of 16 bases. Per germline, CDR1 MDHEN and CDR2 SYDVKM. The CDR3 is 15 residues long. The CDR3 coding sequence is TGTGCCAGCAGTTCGGAGCGGGCGGGCGACTACGAGCAGTACTTC. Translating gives CASSSERAGDYEQYF. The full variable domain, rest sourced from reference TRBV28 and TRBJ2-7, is DVKVTQSSRYLVKRTGEKVFLECVQDMDHENMFWYRQDPGLGLRLIYFSYDVKMKEKGDIPEGYSVSREKKERFSLILESASTNQTSMYLCASSSERAGDYEQYFGPGTRLTVT.

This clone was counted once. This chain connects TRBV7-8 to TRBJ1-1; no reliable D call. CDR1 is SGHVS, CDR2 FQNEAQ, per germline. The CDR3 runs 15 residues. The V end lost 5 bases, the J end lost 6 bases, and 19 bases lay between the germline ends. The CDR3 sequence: CASSALGGPSSEAFF. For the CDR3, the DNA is TGTGCCAGCAGCGCCCTAGGAGGGCCTAGCTCTGAAGCTTTCTTT.

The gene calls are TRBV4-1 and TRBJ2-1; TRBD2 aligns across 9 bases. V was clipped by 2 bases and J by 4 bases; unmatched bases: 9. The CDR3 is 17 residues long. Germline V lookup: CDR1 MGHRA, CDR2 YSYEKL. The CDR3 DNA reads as TGCGCCAGCAGCCAAATCCTGCGCCTAGCGGGGTACAATGAGCAGTTCTTC. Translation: CASSQILRLAGYNEQFF.

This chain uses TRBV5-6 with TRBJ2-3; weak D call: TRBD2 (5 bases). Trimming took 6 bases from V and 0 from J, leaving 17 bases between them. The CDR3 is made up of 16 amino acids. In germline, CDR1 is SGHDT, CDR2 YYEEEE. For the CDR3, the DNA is TGTGCCAGCATCGTAATGGGGAGACCTAGCACAGATACGCAGTATTTT. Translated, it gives CASIVMGRPSTDTQYF.

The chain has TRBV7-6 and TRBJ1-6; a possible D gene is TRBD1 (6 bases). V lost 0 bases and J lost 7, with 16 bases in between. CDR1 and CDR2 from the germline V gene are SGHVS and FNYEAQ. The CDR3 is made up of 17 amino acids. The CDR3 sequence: CASSLAKPGQRNSPLHF. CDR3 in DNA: TGTGCCAGCAGCTTAGCCAAACCGGGACAACGGAATTCACCCCTCCACTTT.

The CDR3 DNA sequence: TGCGCCAGCAGCTTGGAGGGACAGGGGCAGAACACTGAAGCTTTCTTT. It codes for CASSLEGQGQNTEAFF. The gene calls are TRBV5-1 and TRBJ1-1; 10 bases line up with TRBD1. With 0 bases clipped from V and 1 base from J, the junction kept 3 bases outside the gene matches. The CDR3 runs 16 residues. CDR1 and CDR2 (germline): SGHRS, YFSETQ. Complete variable domain (other parts from reference TRBV5-1 and TRBJ1-1): KAGVTQTPRYLIKTRGQQVTLSCSPISGHRSVSWYQQTPGQGLQFLFEYFSETQRNKGNFPGRFSGRQFSNSRSEMNVSTLELGDSALYLCASSLEGQGQNTEAFFGQGTRLTVV.

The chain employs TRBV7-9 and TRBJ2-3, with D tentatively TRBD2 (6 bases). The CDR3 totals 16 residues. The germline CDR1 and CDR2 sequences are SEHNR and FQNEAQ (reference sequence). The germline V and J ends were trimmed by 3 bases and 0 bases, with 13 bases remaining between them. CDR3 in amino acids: CASSFSGGLSTDTQYF. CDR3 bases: TGTGCCAGCAGCTTTAGCGGCGGGTTAAGCACAGATACGCAGTATTTT.

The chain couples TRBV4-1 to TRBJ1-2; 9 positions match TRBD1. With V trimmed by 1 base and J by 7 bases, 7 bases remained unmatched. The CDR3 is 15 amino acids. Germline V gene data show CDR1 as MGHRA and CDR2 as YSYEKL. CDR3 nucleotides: TGCGCCAGCAGCCAAGCGACAGGGGGAAGAAGTGGCTACACCTTC. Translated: CASSQATGGRSGYTF.

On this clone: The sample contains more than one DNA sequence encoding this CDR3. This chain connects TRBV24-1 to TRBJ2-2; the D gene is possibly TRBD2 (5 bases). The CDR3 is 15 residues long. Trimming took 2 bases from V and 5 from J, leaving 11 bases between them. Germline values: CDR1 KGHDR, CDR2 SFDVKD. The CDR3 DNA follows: TGTGCCACCAGTGATTCGACTAAGATTACCGGGGAGCTGTTTTTT. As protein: CATSDSTKITGELFF.